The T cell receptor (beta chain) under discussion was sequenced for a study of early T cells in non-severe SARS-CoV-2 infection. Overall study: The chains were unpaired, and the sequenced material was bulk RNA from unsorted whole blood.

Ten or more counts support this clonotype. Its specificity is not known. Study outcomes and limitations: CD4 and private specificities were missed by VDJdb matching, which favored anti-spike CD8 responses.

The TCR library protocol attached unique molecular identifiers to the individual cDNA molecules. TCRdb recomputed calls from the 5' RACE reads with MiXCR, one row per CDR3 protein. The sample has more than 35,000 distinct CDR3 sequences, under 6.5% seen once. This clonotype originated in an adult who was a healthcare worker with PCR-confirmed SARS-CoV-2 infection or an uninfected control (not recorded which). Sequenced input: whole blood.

CDR3 DNA sequence: TGTGCCAGCAGCTTGCAGGCCTCTGGGGCCAACGTCCTGACTTTC. Translating gives CASSLQASGANVLTF. The chain carries TRBV5-6 and TRBJ2-6; no definite D call. CDR1 is SGHDT, CDR2 YYEEEE, per germline. The CDR3 totals 15 residues. V was pared by 1 base and J by 0 bases, with 5 bases between.